The present entry profiles one T cell receptor (beta chain) with its context. 13 Jbeta primers and 60 Vbeta primers were used for the PCR. Clones were sequenced by immunoSEQ multiplex PCR, and TCRdb holds only the in-frame ones, with some missing. The sample lists roughly 200,000 clones, about 80% occurring once. Trimming stripped 0 bases from V and 9 bases from J, with 15 bases between. The CDR3 sequence is 16 residues long. Germline-derived CDR1 and CDR2 are LGHNA and YNFKEQ. This entry belongs to a study of cytomegalovirus exposure and HLA in healthy donors. The clonotype was recovered from a boy younger than 18 in good health and CMV-seronegative. This chain connects TRBV4-2 to TRBJ1-6; a weak D match, TRBD1 (5 bases). Specimen: PBMCs. The CDR3, as DNA: TGTGCCAGCAGCCAAGATCGGGGGGGAAAGAGTTCACCCCTCCACTTT. Its protein is CASSQDRGGKSSPLHF.